What follows are 23 T cell receptor beta chains derived from one specimen sequenced in a study of blood T cell repertoires in COVID-19. Data came from immunoSEQ multiplex PCR; TCRdb stores just in-frame clones and leaves some out. The table shows under 40,000 clones, with over 90% occurring only once. Sequencing used peripheral blood. The receptors were sampled from a man in his fifties or sixties with active or convalescent COVID-19.

The chain has TRBV2 and TRBJ2-6; D gene ambiguous. Trimming stripped 9 bases from V and 3 bases from J, with 6 bases between. This CDR3 contains 12 residues. CDR1 is SNHLY and CDR2 is FYNNEI in the germline V gene. CDR3 sequence (DNA): TGTGCCAGTACTATTGGGGCCAACGTCCTGACTTTC. Protein product: CASTIGANVLTF.

This sequence joins TRBV10-1 and TRBJ2-7, with D perhaps TRBD1 (5 bases). V lost 8 bases and J 4 bases, leaving 21 bases between the germline ends. CDR1 and CDR2 (germline): WNHNN, SYGVQD (reference sequence). This CDR3 is 15 amino acids long. This CDR3 is CASLRQNMFTYEQYF. In DNA, the CDR3 is TGCGCCAGCTTACGACAGAACATGTTTACATACGAGCAGTACTTC.

V is TRBV11-3 and J is TRBJ1-1, with 9 bases aligning to TRBD1. V gave up 5 bases and J gave up 3 bases; unmatched junction bases: 7. The length of the CDR3 is 15 residues. Germline CDR1 is SGHNT and CDR2 is YENEEA. The CDR3 loop is CASSKSDRGYTEAFF. CDR3 nucleotide sequence: TGTGCCAGCAGCAAATCCGACAGGGGGTACACTGAAGCTTTCTTT.

The chain is built from TRBV19 and TRBJ2-7; 12 positions agree with TRBD2. Germline-derived CDR1 and CDR2 are LNHDA and SQIVND (reference sequence). J was trimmed by 9 bases and V by 8 bases; bases with no gene match: 11. There are 14 residues in the CDR3. The DNA for the CDR3 is TGTGCCAGTTCTTTGACTAGCGGGAGTGTCGGGCAGTACTTC. It yields the protein CASSLTSGSVGQYF.

The genes are TRBV9 and TRBJ1-2, with TRBD1 identical over 7 bases. Losses at the gene ends were 6 bases for V and 4 bases for J; bases not matched to a gene: 15. Per the germline V gene, CDR1 is SGDLS and CDR2 is YYNGEE. This CDR3 is built from 16 residues. The chain's CDR3 is CASMGFHWTGGYGYTF. The CDR3 DNA reads as TGTGCCAGCATGGGTTTTCACTGGACAGGAGGCTATGGCTACACCTTC.

V and J are TRBV11-2 and TRBJ2-1; D not certain. The CDR3 consists of 14 residues. The V gene lost 5 bases and the J gene lost 0 bases, with 8 bases spanning the gap. Germline assignment: CDR1 SGHAT and CDR2 FQNNGV. The CDR3 region is CASSLTGSYNEQFF. In DNA, the CDR3 is TGTGCCAGCAGCCTAACGGGCTCCTACAATGAGCAGTTCTTC.

The gene calls are TRBV29-1 and TRBJ2-7, with a weak D call TRBD2 (5 bases). Per germline, CDR1 SQVTM and CDR2 ANQGSEA. This CDR3 has 13 residues. The ends were cut back, 2 bases at V and 2 bases at J, with 10 bases in the middle. The CDR3 DNA follows: TGCAGCGTTGAACGGCGGGTTACCTACGAGCAGTACTTC. Translation gives CSVERRVTYEQYF.

This sequence joins TRBV28 and TRBJ2-1, with a tentative D call TRBD2 (5 bases). Germline CDR1 reads MDHEN; CDR2 reads SYDVKM. This CDR3 has 18 amino acids. The V end was cut by 7 bases, the J end by 1 base, with 23 bases between. CDR3 in DNA: TGTGCCAGCATTCCCTCAACTGGGCGGGTTCGTTCCTACAATGAGCAGTTCTTC. This translates into CASIPSTGRVRSYNEQFF.

The rearrangement uses TRBV12-3 or TRBV12-4 and TRBJ1-5; D gene uncertain. The CDR3 runs 11 residues. The ends were cut back, 5 bases at V and 9 bases at J, with 8 bases in the middle. CDR3 sequence (DNA): TGTGCCAGCAGTACCCCGGGGCCCCAGCATTTT. This translates into CASSTPGPQHF.

The rearrangement joins TRBV5-1 to TRBJ2-1; D call uncertain. V was pared by 0 bases and J by 2 bases, with 12 bases between. Per germline, CDR1 SGHRS and CDR2 YFSETQ. This CDR3 is 16 amino acids long. CDR3 sequence (DNA): TGCGCCAGCAGCTTGGGAGGCGTTTTGGCCTACAATGAGCAGTTCTTC. Protein sequence: CASSLGGVLAYNEQFF.

About this clone itself: Sequence at one end of the junction differs from germline and may be a read error. The chain combines TRBV5-1 with TRBJ1-6; TRBD1 matches 7 bases. The germline V gene has CDR1 SGHRS and CDR2 YFSETQ. This CDR3 spans 14 amino acids. The CDR3 loop is CASSFQGDKSPLHF. In DNA form, the CDR3 reads TGCGCCAGCAGCTTCCAGGGGGATAAGTCACCCCTCCACTTT.

The chain uses TRBV28 and TRBJ2-7; 7 nucleotides match TRBD1. The germline gives CDR1 MDHEN, CDR2 SYDVKM. V was pared by 4 bases and J by 2 bases, with 8 bases of the junction left unmatched. This CDR3 region has 15 residues. DNA for the CDR3: TGTGCCAGCAGTTCGCCCGGGACAGTGCCCTACGAGCAGTACTTC. Amino acids: CASSSPGTVPYEQYF.

The chain combines TRBV7-9 with TRBJ1-2; tentatively, D is TRBD1 (6 bases). CDR3 length: 14 amino acids. Germline CDR1 and CDR2: SEHNR and FQNEAQ (reference sequence). V lost 3 bases and J 0 bases, leaving 8 bases between the germline ends. The CDR3: CASSFYRANYGYTF. CDR3 coding DNA: TGTGCCAGCAGCTTCTACAGGGCTAACTATGGCTACACCTTC. The full variable domain, with the rest looked up from reference TRBV7-9 and TRBJ1-2, is DTGVSQNPRHKITKRGQNVTFRCDPISEHNRLYWYRQTLGQGPEFLTYFQNEAQLEKSRLLSDRFSAERPKGSFSTLEIQRTEQGDSAMYLCASSFYRANYGYTFGSGTRLTVV.

The gene calls are TRBV5-4 and TRBJ1-2, with 9 bases fitting TRBD1. The trim removed 4 bases at V and 2 bases at J, leaving 0 bases unmatched. CDR3 length: 13 residues. Germline lookup yields CDR1 SGHNT and CDR2 YYREEE (reference sequence). The CDR3 DNA sequence: TGTGCCAGCAGCGGACAGGGGAACTATGGCTACACCTTC. Protein product: CASSGQGNYGYTF.

CDR3 nucleotide sequence: TGTGCCAGCGCCGGGGACAGGGGCTCTGGAAACACCATATATTTT. It codes for CASAGDRGSGNTIYF. This sequence joins TRBV28 and TRBJ1-3, with 10 positions matching TRBD1. The CDR3 consists of 15 residues. The V and J ends lost 8 bases and 0 bases, in that order; junction bases with no gene match: 4. CDR1 MDHEN and CDR2 SYDVKM come from the germline V gene.

The gene calls are TRBV5-1 and TRBJ1-3, with a possible D match to TRBD1 (6 bases). Germline-derived CDR1 and CDR2 are SGHRS and YFSETQ. The CDR3 is made up of 15 amino acids. V lost 4 bases and J lost 0, with 11 bases in between. CDR3: CASSLQGLSGNTIYF. In DNA form, the CDR3 reads TGCGCCAGCAGCCTCCAGGGGCTCTCTGGAAACACCATATATTTT.

In its sample, this clone was seen once. CDR3 amino acids: CASSLGPLGTGGDRAFF. The CDR3 DNA is TGTGCCAGCAGCTTAGGGCCCCTGGGGACCGGGGGGGATCGGGCTTTCTTT. The chain couples TRBV7-3 to TRBJ1-1; possible D gene TRBD1, 5 bases. CDR1 is SGHTA, CDR2 FQGTGA, per germline. V was trimmed by 2 bases and J by 11 bases, leaving 27 bases between them. This CDR3 is built from 17 residues.

The chain is built from TRBV7-6 and TRBJ1-5, with 9 positions matching TRBD1. The CDR3 totals 18 residues. Germline V CDR1 and CDR2: SGHVS, FNYEAQ. V lost 1 base to trimming and J lost 0 bases; unmatched junction nucleotides: 7. As DNA, the CDR3 is TGTGCCAGCAGCTTAGTAGAGGGGACAGGGCATAGCAATCAGCCCCAGCATTTT. Its protein is CASSLVEGTGHSNQPQHF.

The chain has TRBV5-1 and TRBJ2-5, with 10 bases fitting TRBD2. The J segment lost 5 bases and the V segment lost 0 bases, leaving 4 bases of the junction unmatched. This CDR3 is 15 amino acids long. Looked up from germline, CDR1 is SGHRS and CDR2 is YFSETQ. The CDR3 loop is CASSLGLAGGETQYF. DNA of the CDR3: TGCGCCAGCAGCTTGGGACTAGCGGGCGGTGAGACCCAGTACTTC.

The chain's CDR3 is CASSLAPQGFVSSYEQYF. Written as DNA, the CDR3 is TGTGCCAGCAGCCTTGCCCCACAGGGATTCGTGAGCTCCTACGAGCAGTACTTC. The chain uses TRBV3-1 (or the pseudogene TRBV3-2) and TRBJ2-7; D perhaps matches TRBD1 (6 bases). V gave up 4 bases and J gave up 0 bases, with 22 bases separating them. This CDR3 has 18 residues. Looked up from germline, CDR1 is LGHDT and CDR2 is YNNKEL (reference sequence).

J is TRBJ2-2 and V is TRBV2, with TRBD2 matching 9 bases. The length of the CDR3 is 15 residues. The V gene end was trimmed by 3 bases and the J gene end by 1 base; junction bases not matched to a gene: 0. Germline V lookup: CDR1 SNHLY, CDR2 FYNNEI. Here the CDR3 DNA reads TGTGCCAGCAGTGAGACTAGCGGGAACACCGGGGAGCTGTTTTTT. It codes for CASSETSGNTGELFF.

V usage is TRBV6-5 and J usage is TRBJ1-2; D is perhaps TRBD1 (5 bases). V was cut by 2 bases and J by 5 bases, with 15 bases left in between. This CDR3 has 15 amino acids. CDR1 is MNHEY and CDR2 is SVGAGI in the germline V gene. CDR3 sequence reads: CASSYDGGMGYGYTF. The CDR3 bases are TGTGCCAGCAGTTACGATGGGGGGATGGGGTATGGCTACACCTTC.

This clone was observed a few times. V is TRBV5-1 and J is TRBJ1-2; 7 bases match TRBD1. The CDR3 is made up of 15 amino acids. Trimming took 3 bases from V and 2 from J; bases not matched to a gene: 7. CDR1 is SGHRS, CDR2 YFSETQ, per germline. The CDR3 DNA is TGCGCCAGCAGCTCGCTCATGGGACAGAACTATGGCTACACCTTC. Encoded protein: CASSSLMGQNYGYTF.